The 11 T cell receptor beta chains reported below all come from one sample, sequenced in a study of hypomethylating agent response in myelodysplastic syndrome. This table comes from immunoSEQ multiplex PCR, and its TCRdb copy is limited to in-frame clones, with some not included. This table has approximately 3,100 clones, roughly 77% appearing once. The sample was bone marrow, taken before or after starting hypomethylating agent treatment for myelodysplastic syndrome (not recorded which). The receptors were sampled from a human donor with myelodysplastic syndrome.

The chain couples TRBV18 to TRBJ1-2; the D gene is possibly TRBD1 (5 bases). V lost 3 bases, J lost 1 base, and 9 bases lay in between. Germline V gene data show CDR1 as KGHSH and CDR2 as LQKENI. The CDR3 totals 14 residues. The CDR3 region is CASSPQGNNYGYTF. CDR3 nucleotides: TGTGCCAGCTCACCCCAGGGTAATAACTATGGCTACACCTTC.

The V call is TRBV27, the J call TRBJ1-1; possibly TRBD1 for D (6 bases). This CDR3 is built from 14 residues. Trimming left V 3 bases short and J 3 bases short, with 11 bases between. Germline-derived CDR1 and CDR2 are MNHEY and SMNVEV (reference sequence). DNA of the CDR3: TGTGCCAGCAGTTTGGGGGGGCTGGACACTGAAGCTTTCTTT. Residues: CASSLGGLDTEAFF.

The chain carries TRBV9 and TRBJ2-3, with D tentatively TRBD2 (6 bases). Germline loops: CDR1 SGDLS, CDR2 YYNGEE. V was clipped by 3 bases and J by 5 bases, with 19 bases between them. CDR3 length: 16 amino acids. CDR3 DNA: TGTGCCAGCAGCGGGAACCCGACTAGTTTAGTAGATACGCAGTATTTT. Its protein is CASSGNPTSLVDTQYF.

In DNA form, the CDR3 reads TGTGCCAGCAGCTACGACAGGGGGAGGTATACTGAAGCTTTCTTT. Protein: CASSYDRGRYTEAFF. This sequence joins TRBV6-5 and TRBJ1-1; 9 bases are a match to TRBD1. The germline V gene encodes CDR1 MNHEY and CDR2 SVGAGI. This CDR3 spans 15 amino acids. Unmatched junction bases numbered 10, after V lost 6 bases and J lost 5 bases.

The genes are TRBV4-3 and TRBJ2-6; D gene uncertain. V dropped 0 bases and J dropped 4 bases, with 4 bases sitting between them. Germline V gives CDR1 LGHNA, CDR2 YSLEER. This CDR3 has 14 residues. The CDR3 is CASSQEGGANVLTF. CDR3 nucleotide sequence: TGCGCCAGCAGCCAAGAGGGGGGGGCCAACGTCCTGACTTTC.

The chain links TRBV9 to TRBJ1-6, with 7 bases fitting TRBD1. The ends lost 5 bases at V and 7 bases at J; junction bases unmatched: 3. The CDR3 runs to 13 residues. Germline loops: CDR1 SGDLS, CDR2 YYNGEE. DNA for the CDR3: TGTGCCAGCAGTGACAGGGTAAATTCACCCCTCCACTTT. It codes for CASSDRVNSPLHF.

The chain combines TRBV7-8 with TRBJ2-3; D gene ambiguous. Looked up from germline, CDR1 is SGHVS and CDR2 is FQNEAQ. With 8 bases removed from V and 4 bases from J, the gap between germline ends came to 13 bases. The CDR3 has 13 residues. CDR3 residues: CASHSTGADTQYF. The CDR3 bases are TGTGCCAGCCACTCAACTGGGGCAGATACGCAGTATTTT.

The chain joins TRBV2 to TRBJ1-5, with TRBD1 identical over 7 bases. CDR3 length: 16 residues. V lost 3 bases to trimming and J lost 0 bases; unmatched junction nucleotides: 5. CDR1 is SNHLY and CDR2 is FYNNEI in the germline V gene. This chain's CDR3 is CASSDSGGYSNQPQHF. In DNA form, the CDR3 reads TGTGCCAGCAGTGATTCAGGGGGTTATAGCAATCAGCCCCAGCATTTT.

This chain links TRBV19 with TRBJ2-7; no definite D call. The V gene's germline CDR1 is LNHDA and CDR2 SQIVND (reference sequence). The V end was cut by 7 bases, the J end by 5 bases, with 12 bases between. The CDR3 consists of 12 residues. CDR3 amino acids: CASTNGVNEQYF. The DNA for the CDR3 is TGTGCCAGTACCAATGGGGTCAACGAGCAGTACTTC.

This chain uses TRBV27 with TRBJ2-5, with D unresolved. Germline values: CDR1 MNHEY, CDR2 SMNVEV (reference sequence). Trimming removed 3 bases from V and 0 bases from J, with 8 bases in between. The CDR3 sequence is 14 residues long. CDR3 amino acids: CASSFTGHQETQYF. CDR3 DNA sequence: TGTGCCAGCAGTTTCACCGGACACCAAGAGACCCAGTACTTC.

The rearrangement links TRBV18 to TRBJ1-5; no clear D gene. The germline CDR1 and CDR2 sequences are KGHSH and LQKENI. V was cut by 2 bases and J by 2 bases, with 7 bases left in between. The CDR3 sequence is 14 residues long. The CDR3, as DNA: TGTGCCAGCTCACCAGCGGGTGGCAATCAGCCCCAGCATTTT. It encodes CASSPAGGNQPQHF.